One and the same sample provided the 24 T cell receptor beta chains below, sequenced in a study of T cell responses to AZD1222 COVID-19 vaccine. Assay used: immunoSEQ multiplex PCR; TCRdb lists only in-frame clones, some missing. The sample comprises roughly 110,000 clones, 80% to 95% of which are singletons, and 5% to 8% rests with the top ten. Sample: peripheral blood, taken 28 days after the second AZD1222 dose. The receptors here all came from an adult who received the AZD1222 COVID-19 vaccine.

Here the CDR3 reads CASSASDTQYF. The CDR3 nucleotides are TGTGCCAGCAGCGCGTCGGATACGCAGTATTTT. The chain joins TRBV9 to TRBJ2-3; no definite D call. The CDR3 has 11 amino acids. V lost 3 bases and J 6 bases, leaving 5 bases between the germline ends. Germline CDR1 SGDLS, CDR2 YYNGEE.

The chain joins TRBV4-1 to TRBJ1-4, with D perhaps TRBD1 (6 bases). Germline CDR1 and CDR2: MGHRA and YSYEKL. Trimming took off 4 bases at V and 8 bases at J, with 14 bases between the two ends. This CDR3 is 14 amino acids long. For the CDR3, the DNA is TGCGCCAGCAGCCCCCCGGGACAAGGCGAAAAACTGTTTTTT. It encodes CASSPPGQGEKLFF.

The gene calls are TRBV5-4 and TRBJ1-4; D gene unclear. V lost 0 bases and J lost 0, with 6 bases in between. Germline V lookup: CDR1 SGHNT, CDR2 YYREEE (reference sequence). CDR3 size: 15 residues. The CDR3 nucleotides read TGTGCCAGCAGCTTGGGAACAGCAACTAATGAAAAACTGTTTTTT. Protein sequence: CASSLGTATNEKLFF. The full variable domain, rest sourced from reference TRBV5-4 and TRBJ1-4, is ETGVTQSPTHLIKTRGQQVTLRCSSQSGHNTVSWYQQALGQGPQFIFQYYREEENGRGNFPPRFSGLQFPNYSSELNVNALELDDSALYLCASSLGTATNEKLFFGSGTQLSVL.

This clone was detected a few times. The chain employs TRBV3-1 (or the pseudogene TRBV3-2) and TRBJ2-7; 10 bases align to TRBD1. There are 14 residues in the CDR3. CDR1 and CDR2 from the germline V gene are LGHDT and YNNKEL (reference sequence). J gave up 5 bases and V 5 bases, and 6 bases lay outside the gene matches. The CDR3 DNA is TGTGCCAGCAGCGCGGGACAGGGGAAGAACGAGCAGTACTTC. This encodes CASSAGQGKNEQYF.

The gene calls are TRBV7-2 and TRBJ1-6, with TRBD1 as a possible D gene (6 bases). V dropped 6 bases and J dropped 3 bases, with 12 bases sitting between them. Germline-derived CDR1 and CDR2 are SGHTA and FQGNSA. The CDR3 runs to 15 residues. The CDR3 loop is CASSLTGNYNSPLHF. CDR3 DNA: TGTGCCAGCAGTCTAACAGGGAACTATAATTCACCCCTCCACTTT.

This clone was picked up a small number of times. The V and J genes are TRBV12-3 or TRBV12-4 and TRBJ2-1; TRBD2 matches 7 bases. Trimming at V came to 1 base and at J to 15 bases, leaving 6 bases not matched to a gene. The CDR3 covers 12 residues. The CDR3 spells CASSLEGGRPFF. DNA for the CDR3: TGTGCCAGCAGTTTAGAGGGAGGGAGGCCGTTCTTC.

To note about this clone: One end of the junction fails to match germline, which may point to a read error. The chain employs TRBV19 and TRBJ2-7; D gene uncertain. Per the germline V gene, CDR1 is LNHDA and CDR2 is SQIVND (reference sequence). The CDR3 is 12 residues long. The CDR3 DNA follows: TGTGCCAGTAGTACCGCATCCTCCGAGCAGTACTTC. Protein: CASSTASSEQYF.

The chain carries TRBV27 and TRBJ1-6; 8 bases match TRBD1. V lost 6 bases, J lost 8 bases, and 15 bases stayed unmatched. Germline-derived CDR1 and CDR2 are MNHEY and SMNVEV (reference sequence). This CDR3 contains 17 residues. DNA of the CDR3: TGTGCCAGCAGGATTCTTCAGGGGGCATCCCAGGATTCACCCCTCCACTTT. It encodes CASRILQGASQDSPLHF.

The chain has TRBV6-4 and TRBJ1-1; 9 nucleotides match TRBD1. Trimming took 7 bases from V and 4 from J; bases not matched to a gene: 7. Germline V gene sequence: CDR1 MRHNA, CDR2 SNTAGT. The CDR3 has 14 residues. CDR3 sequence: CASMRDRAGTEAFF. CDR3 bases: TGTGCCAGCATGAGGGACAGGGCGGGCACTGAAGCTTTCTTT.

The V call is TRBV2, the J call TRBJ1-5; 8 bases match TRBD1. With V trimmed by 6 bases and J by 8 bases, 12 bases remained unmatched. The germline CDR1 and CDR2 sequences are SNHLY and FYNNEI. The length of the CDR3 is 15 residues. The CDR3: CASSPRQGLREPQHF. CDR3 DNA: TGTGCCAGCAGCCCTAGACAGGGGTTAAGGGAGCCCCAGCATTTT.

The genes are TRBV7-9 and TRBJ2-7; the D gene is possibly TRBD1 (6 bases). The V end was cut by 4 bases, the J end by 3 bases, with 7 bases between. Germline lookup yields CDR1 SEHNR and CDR2 FQNEAQ (reference sequence). CDR3 length: 12 amino acids. The CDR3 region is CASSSQGYEQYF. CDR3 coding DNA: TGTGCCAGCAGCTCACAGGGCTACGAGCAGTACTTC.

The chain links TRBV3-1 (or the pseudogene TRBV3-2) to TRBJ1-2, with D tentatively TRBD1 (5 bases). Germline-derived CDR1 and CDR2 are LGHDT and YNNKEL (reference sequence). V dropped 1 base and J dropped 4 bases, with 10 bases sitting between them. This CDR3 region has 14 residues. Here the CDR3 reads CASSQVPGPYGYTF. DNA of the CDR3: TGTGCCAGCAGCCAAGTCCCAGGGCCCTATGGCTACACCTTC.

This clone was seen a single time. The chain joins TRBV15 to TRBJ1-1; D is ambiguous. The V end lost 5 bases, the J end lost 6 bases, and 10 bases lay between the germline ends. Germline V lookup: CDR1 LNHNV, CDR2 YYDKDF (reference sequence). The CDR3 runs 12 residues. The CDR3: CATSGLLPEAFF. The DNA of the CDR3 is TGTGCCACCAGCGGCCTTCTACCTGAAGCTTTCTTT.

In DNA form, the CDR3 reads TGTGCCAGCAGCCTCCCGGCGAGCTACGAGCAGTACTTC. Protein sequence: CASSLPASYEQYF. This chain uses TRBV7-9 with TRBJ2-7; D is undetermined. Deletions cut 5 bases from V and 3 bases from J, with 11 bases between. The germline V gene has CDR1 SEHNR and CDR2 FQNEAQ (reference sequence). The CDR3 consists of 13 residues.

The chain joins TRBV11-2 to TRBJ2-2; no firm D call. Germline V CDR1 and CDR2: SGHAT, FQNNGV. This CDR3 is built from 16 residues. V lost 5 bases and J 3 bases, leaving 16 bases between the germline ends. The CDR3 spells CASSPYGQVDTGELFF. CDR3 coding DNA: TGTGCCAGCAGCCCGTACGGTCAGGTGGACACCGGGGAGCTGTTTTTT.

The V gene is TRBV6-2 or TRBV6-3, the J gene TRBJ2-3; D is unresolved. CDR1 and CDR2 from the germline V gene are MNHEY and SVGEGT. This CDR3 region has 11 residues. V lost 5 bases and J lost 7, with 7 bases in between. CDR3 sequence: CASSDLHTQYF. The CDR3, as DNA: TGTGCCAGCAGTGACCTTCATACGCAGTATTTT.

This chain connects TRBV29-1 to TRBJ2-3; TRBD2 agrees at 10 bases. This CDR3 has 18 amino acids. The J segment lost 0 bases and the V segment lost 1 base, leaving 10 bases of the junction unmatched. Germline lookup yields CDR1 SQVTM and CDR2 ANQGSEA. CDR3 sequence: CSVEGTSGPYPSTDTQYF. The CDR3 region has the DNA TGCAGCGTTGAAGGGACTAGCGGACCCTACCCTAGCACAGATACGCAGTATTTT.

The rearrangement uses TRBV6-5 and TRBJ2-7, with a weak D call TRBD2 (6 bases). The germline V and J ends were trimmed by 2 bases and 5 bases, with 10 bases remaining between them. The CDR3 runs 13 residues. From germline, CDR1 is MNHEY and CDR2 SVGAGI. In nucleotides, the CDR3 is TGTGCCAGCAGTTACGGGGGGTGGGACGAGCAGTACTTC. Translated: CASSYGGWDEQYF.

The chain uses TRBV5-1 and TRBJ2-7; D is uncertain. Deletions cut 0 bases from V and 0 bases from J, with 10 bases between. This CDR3 is 15 amino acids long. Germline assignment: CDR1 SGHRS and CDR2 YFSETQ. The CDR3: CASSLVAGSSYEQYF. In nucleotides, the CDR3 is TGCGCCAGCAGCTTGGTGGCAGGAAGCTCCTACGAGCAGTACTTC. The full variable domain, its missing parts supplied by reference TRBV5-1 and TRBJ2-7, is KAGVTQTPRYLIKTRGQQVTLSCSPISGHRSVSWYQQTPGQGLQFLFEYFSETQRNKGNFPGRFSGRQFSNSRSEMNVSTLELGDSALYLCASSLVAGSSYEQYFGPGTRLTVT.

The V and J genes are TRBV28 and TRBJ1-2; tentatively, D is TRBD1 (6 bases). Trimming took 6 bases from V and 3 from J, leaving 20 bases between them. Germline assignment: CDR1 MDHEN and CDR2 SYDVKM. The CDR3 consists of 16 residues. The CDR3 DNA follows: TGTGCCAGCAGCCAACAGGGTGCGCAAGGTTACTATGGCTACACCTTC. Its protein is CASSQQGAQGYYGYTF.

V usage is TRBV2 and J usage is TRBJ1-5; possibly TRBD1 for D (6 bases). The CDR3 totals 14 residues. Germline CDR1 SNHLY, CDR2 FYNNEI. V was shortened by 8 bases and J by 0 bases, with 11 bases between the two germline ends. The CDR3 loop reads CASEGQFSNQPQHF. DNA for the CDR3: TGTGCCAGCGAAGGACAGTTTAGCAATCAGCCCCAGCATTTT.

The CDR3: CASKVGGMNIQYF. The CDR3 region has the DNA TGTGCCAGCAAAGTGGGGGGGATGAACATTCAGTACTTC. V usage is TRBV28 and J usage is TRBJ2-4; TRBD2 agrees at 7 bases. The CDR3 runs to 13 residues. Germline CDR1 and CDR2: MDHEN and SYDVKM. V dropped 7 bases and J dropped 7; count of bases not matched to a gene: 7.

The rearrangement links TRBV19 to TRBJ1-4, with 7 bases identical to TRBD1. Germline V CDR1 and CDR2: LNHDA, SQIVND (reference sequence). Trimming took 4 bases from V and 2 from J; bases not matched to a gene: 4. The CDR3 sequence is 15 residues long. Here the CDR3 DNA reads TGTGCCAGTAGTACCCGACAGGGCACTAATGAAAAACTGTTTTTT. This encodes CASSTRQGTNEKLFF.

This chain joins TRBV30 and TRBJ1-2; possibly TRBD1 for D (6 bases). This CDR3 is 13 amino acids long. Germline V lookup: CDR1 GTSNPN, CDR2 SVGIG (reference sequence). Trimming cost V 0 bases and J 4 bases, with 9 bases left between them. DNA of the CDR3: TGTGCCTGGAGTGTAACAGGGAGCTATGGCTACACCTTC. Amino acids: CAWSVTGSYGYTF. Based on the CDR3 plus reference TRBV30 and TRBJ1-2, the full variable domain is SQTIHQWPATLVQPVGSPLSLECTVEGTSNPNLYWYRQAAGRGLQLLFYSVGIGQISSEVPQNLSASRPQDRQFILSSKKLLLSDSGFYLCAWSVTGSYGYTFGSGTRLTVV.